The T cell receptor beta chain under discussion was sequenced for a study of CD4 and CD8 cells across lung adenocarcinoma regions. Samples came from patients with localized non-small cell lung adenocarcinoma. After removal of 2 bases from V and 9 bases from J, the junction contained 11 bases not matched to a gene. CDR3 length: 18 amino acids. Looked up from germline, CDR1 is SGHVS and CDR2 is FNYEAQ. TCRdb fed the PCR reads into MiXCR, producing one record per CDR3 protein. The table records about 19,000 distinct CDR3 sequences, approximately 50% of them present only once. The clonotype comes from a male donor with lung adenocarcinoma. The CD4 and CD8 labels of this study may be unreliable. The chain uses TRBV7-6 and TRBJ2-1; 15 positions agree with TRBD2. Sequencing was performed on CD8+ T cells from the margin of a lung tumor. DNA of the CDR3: TGTGCCAGCAGCTTACTGACGGGACTAGCGGGAGGAAGCGGTGAGCAGTTCTTC. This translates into CASSLLTGLAGGSGEQFF.